The 6 T cell receptor beta chains given below trace back to one sample, sequenced in a study of PD-L1 blockade in urothelial cancer. Assay: immunoSEQ multiplex PCR; the TCRdb copy retains only in-frame clones and omits some. Of about 90,000 clones in the sample, approximately 90% were seen once. The sequenced sample was PBMCs, obtained around atezolizumab (anti-PD-L1) treatment. The source of these receptors is a man aged 55 to 70 with urothelial cancer.

The gene calls are TRBV7-9 and TRBJ1-2, with D perhaps matching TRBD1 (6 bases). Trimming took 4 bases from V and 7 from J, leaving 22 bases between them. Germline-derived CDR1 and CDR2 are SEHNR and FQNEAQ (reference sequence). The CDR3 is made up of 16 amino acids. CDR3 in amino acids: CASSSDRGGIMGGYTF. The CDR3, as DNA: TGTGCCAGCAGCTCCGATCGAGGGGGAATAATGGGTGGCTACACCTTC.

This chain connects TRBV7-3 to TRBJ2-5, with 12 bases fitting TRBD2. Germline CDR1 SGHTA, CDR2 FQGTGA. This CDR3 is 17 amino acids long. J gave up 5 bases and V 5 bases, and 12 bases lay outside the gene matches. CDR3 loop: CASSPLGLAGGGETQYF. Here the CDR3 DNA reads TGTGCCAGCAGCCCCCTGGGGCTAGCGGGGGGGGGTGAGACCCAGTACTTC.

This chain uses TRBV27 with TRBJ2-7; 7 bases agree with TRBD1. With V trimmed by 5 bases and J by 1 base, 11 bases remained unmatched. Per the germline V gene, CDR1 is MNHEY and CDR2 is SMNVEV (reference sequence). This CDR3 contains 16 residues. CDR3 residues: CASSPDFRDRSYEQYF. The CDR3 nucleotides read TGTGCCAGCAGTCCGGACTTTCGGGACAGATCCTACGAGCAGTACTTC.

The chain has TRBV7-3 and TRBJ2-2; possibly TRBD1 for D (7 bases). The CDR3 spans 15 residues. V lost 5 bases, J lost 4 bases, and 14 bases lay in between. Germline V CDR1 and CDR2: SGHTA, FQGTGA. The CDR3 DNA sequence: TGTGCCAGCAGCCGTCAGGGGGGAAGCACCGGGGAGCTGTTTTTT. Protein: CASSRQGGSTGELFF.

The chain employs TRBV15 and TRBJ2-5, with a tentative D call TRBD2 (5 bases). The CDR3 loop spans 17 amino acids. Germline V gene data show CDR1 as LNHNV and CDR2 as YYDKDF (reference sequence). V lost 1 base and J lost 5, with 20 bases in between. The chain's CDR3 is CATSRGSSRAFQETQYF. The CDR3 DNA sequence: TGTGCCACCAGCAGAGGATCCTCGAGGGCTTTCCAGGAGACCCAGTACTTC. The variable domain in full, with the rest retrieved from reference TRBV15 and TRBJ2-5, is DAMVIQNPRYQVTQFGKPVTLSCSQTLNHNVMYWYQQKSSQAPKLLFHYYDKDFNNEADTPDNFQSRRPNTSFCFLDIRSPGLGDTAMYLCATSRGSSRAFQETQYFGPGTRLLVL.

The chain carries TRBV7-9 and TRBJ1-1; D is undetermined. This CDR3 region has 13 residues. Trimming shortened V by 4 bases and J by 0 bases, and 6 bases separated the two germline ends. Germline CDR1 is SEHNR and CDR2 is FQNEAQ (reference sequence). DNA of the CDR3: TGTGCCAGCAGCTCAGAAATGAACACTGAAGCTTTCTTT. This encodes CASSSEMNTEAFF.